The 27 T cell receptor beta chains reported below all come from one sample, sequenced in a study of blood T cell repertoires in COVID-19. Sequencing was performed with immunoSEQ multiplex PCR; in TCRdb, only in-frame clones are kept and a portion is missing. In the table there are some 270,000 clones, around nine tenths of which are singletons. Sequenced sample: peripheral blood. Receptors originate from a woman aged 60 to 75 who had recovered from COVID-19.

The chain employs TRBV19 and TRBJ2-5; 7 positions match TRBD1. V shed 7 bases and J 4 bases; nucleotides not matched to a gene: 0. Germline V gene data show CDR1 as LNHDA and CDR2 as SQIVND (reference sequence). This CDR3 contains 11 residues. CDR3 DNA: TGTGCCAGTACAGGGGGAGAGACCCAGTACTTC. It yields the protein CASTGGETQYF.

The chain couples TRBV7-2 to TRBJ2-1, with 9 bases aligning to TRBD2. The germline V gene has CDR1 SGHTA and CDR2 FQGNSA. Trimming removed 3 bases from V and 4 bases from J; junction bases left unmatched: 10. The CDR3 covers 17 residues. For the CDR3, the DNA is TGTGCCAGCAGCTTGAGAAGAGCGGGGGGTTCTTACAATGAGCAGTTCTTC. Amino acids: CASSLRRAGGSYNEQFF.

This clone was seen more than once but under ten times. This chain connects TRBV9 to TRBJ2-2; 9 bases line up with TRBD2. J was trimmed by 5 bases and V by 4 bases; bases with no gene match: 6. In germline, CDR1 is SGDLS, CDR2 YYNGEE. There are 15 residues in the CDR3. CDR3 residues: CASSPGLARTGELFF. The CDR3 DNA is TGTGCCAGCAGCCCGGGACTAGCCCGGACCGGGGAGCTGTTTTTT.

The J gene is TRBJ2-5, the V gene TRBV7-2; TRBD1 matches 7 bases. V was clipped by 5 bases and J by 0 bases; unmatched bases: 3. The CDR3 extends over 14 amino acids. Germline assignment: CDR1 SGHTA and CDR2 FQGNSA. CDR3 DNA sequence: TGTGCCAGCAGCCGGACAGGCAACCAAGAGACCCAGTACTTC. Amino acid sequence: CASSRTGNQETQYF.

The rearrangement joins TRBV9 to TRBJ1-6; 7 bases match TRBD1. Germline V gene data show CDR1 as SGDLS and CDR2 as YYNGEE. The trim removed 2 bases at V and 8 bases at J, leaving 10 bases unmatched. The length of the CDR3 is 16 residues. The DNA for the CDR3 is TGTGCCAGCAGCGTGGGACAAGGGGGCGGTTATTCACCCCTCCACTTT. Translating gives CASSVGQGGGYSPLHF.

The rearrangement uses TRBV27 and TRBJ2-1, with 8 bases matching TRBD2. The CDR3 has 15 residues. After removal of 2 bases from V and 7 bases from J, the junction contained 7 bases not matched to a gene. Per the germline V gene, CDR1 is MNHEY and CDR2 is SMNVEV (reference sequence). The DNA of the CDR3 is TGTGCCAGCAGTTTAGCCCGACTAGCGACGAATGAGCAGTTCTTC. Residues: CASSLARLATNEQFF.

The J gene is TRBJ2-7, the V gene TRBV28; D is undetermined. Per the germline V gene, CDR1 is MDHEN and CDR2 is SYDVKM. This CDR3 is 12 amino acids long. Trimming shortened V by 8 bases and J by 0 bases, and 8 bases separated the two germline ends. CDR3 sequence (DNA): TGTGCCAGCTTTGCGAGCTCCTACGAGCAGTACTTC. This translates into CASFASSYEQYF.

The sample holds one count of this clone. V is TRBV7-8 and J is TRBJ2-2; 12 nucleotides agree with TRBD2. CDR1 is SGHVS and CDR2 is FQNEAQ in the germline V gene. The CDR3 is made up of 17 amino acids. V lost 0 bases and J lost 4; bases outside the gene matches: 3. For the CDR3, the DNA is TGTGCCAGCAGCTTAGCGCTGACTAGCGGGGGCACCGGGGAGCTGTTTTTT. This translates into CASSLALTSGGTGELFF.

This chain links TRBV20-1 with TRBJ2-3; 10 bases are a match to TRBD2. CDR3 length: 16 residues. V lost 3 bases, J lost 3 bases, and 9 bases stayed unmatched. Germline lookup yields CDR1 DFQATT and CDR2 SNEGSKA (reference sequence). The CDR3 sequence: CSASGNSGGPTDTQYF. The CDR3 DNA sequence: TGCAGTGCTAGTGGCAATAGCGGGGGGCCGACAGATACGCAGTATTTT.

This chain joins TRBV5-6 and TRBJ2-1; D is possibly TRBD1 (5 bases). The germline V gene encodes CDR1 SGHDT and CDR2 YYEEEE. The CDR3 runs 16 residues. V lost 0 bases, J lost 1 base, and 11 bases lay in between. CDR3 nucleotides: TGTGCCAGCAGCTTGGCCCAGGGTTGGTCCTACAATGAGCAGTTCTTC. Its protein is CASSLAQGWSYNEQFF. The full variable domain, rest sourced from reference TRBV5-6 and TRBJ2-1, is DAGVTQSPTHLIKTRGQQVTLRCSPKSGHDTVSWYQQALGQGPQFIFQYYEEEERQRGNFPDRFSGHQFPNYSSELNVNALLLGDSALYLCASSLAQGWSYNEQFFGPGTRLTVL.

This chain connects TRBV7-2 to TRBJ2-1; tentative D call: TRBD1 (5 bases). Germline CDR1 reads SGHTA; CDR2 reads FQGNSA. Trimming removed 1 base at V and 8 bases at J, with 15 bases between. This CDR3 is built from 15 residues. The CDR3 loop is CASSLEGISMDEQFF. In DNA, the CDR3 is TGTGCCAGCAGCTTAGAGGGGATTTCCATGGATGAGCAGTTCTTC.

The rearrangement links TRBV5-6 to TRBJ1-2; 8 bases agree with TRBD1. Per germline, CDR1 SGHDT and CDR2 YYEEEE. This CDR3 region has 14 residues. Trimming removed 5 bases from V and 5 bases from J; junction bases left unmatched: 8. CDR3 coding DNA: TGTGCCAGCAGGTGGACAGGGTGGGGTTATGGCTACACCTTC. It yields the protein CASRWTGWGYGYTF.

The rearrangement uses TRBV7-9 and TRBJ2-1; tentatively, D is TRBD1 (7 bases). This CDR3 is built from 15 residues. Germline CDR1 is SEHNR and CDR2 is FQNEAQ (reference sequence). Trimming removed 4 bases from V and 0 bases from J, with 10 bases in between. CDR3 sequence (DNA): TGTGCCAGCAGCTCAGGGGGGAGCTCCTACAATGAGCAGTTCTTC. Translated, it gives CASSSGGSSYNEQFF.

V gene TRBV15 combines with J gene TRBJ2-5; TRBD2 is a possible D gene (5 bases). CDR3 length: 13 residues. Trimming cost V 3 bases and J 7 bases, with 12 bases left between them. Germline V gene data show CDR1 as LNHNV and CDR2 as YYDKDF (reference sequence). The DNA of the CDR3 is TGTGCCACCAGCAGTAGCGACGTGGGGACCCAGTACTTC. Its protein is CATSSSDVGTQYF.

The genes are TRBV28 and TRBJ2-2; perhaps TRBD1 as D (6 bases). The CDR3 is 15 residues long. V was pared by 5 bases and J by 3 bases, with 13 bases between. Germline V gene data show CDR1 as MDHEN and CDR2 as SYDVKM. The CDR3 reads CASSTPAGDTGELFF. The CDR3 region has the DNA TGTGCCAGCAGTACCCCCGCAGGGGACACCGGGGAGCTGTTTTTT. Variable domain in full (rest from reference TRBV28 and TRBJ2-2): DVKVTQSSRYLVKRTGEKVFLECVQDMDHENMFWYRQDPGLGLRLIYFSYDVKMKEKGDIPEGYSVSREKKERFSLILESASTNQTSMYLCASSTPAGDTGELFFGEGSRLTVL.

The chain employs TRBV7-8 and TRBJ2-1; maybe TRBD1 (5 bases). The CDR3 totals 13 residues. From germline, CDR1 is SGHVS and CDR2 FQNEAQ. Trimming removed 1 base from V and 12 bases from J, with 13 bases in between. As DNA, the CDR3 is TGTGCCAGCAGCTTAGTGCAGGGTAGGGTGCAGTTCTTC. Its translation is CASSLVQGRVQFF.

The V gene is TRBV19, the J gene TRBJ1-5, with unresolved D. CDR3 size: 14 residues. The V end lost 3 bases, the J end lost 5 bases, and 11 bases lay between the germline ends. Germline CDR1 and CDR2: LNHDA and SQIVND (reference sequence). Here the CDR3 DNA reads TGTGCCAGTAGTATTCGGGGTCCGGATCAGCCCCAGCATTTT. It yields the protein CASSIRGPDQPQHF.

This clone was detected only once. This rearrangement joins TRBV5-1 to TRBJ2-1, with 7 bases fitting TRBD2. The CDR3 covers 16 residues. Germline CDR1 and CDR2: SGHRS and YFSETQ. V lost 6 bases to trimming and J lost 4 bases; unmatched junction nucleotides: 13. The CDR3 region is CASKYYTRGGYNEQFF. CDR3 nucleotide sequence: TGCGCCAGCAAATACTATACTCGCGGGGGTTACAATGAGCAGTTCTTC.

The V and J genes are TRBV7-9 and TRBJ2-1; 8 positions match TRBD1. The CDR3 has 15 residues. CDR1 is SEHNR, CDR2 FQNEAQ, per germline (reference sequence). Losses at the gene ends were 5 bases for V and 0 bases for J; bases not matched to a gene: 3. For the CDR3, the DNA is TGTGCCAGCAGCAGCGGACAGGGCTCCTACAATGAGCAGTTCTTC. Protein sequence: CASSSGQGSYNEQFF.

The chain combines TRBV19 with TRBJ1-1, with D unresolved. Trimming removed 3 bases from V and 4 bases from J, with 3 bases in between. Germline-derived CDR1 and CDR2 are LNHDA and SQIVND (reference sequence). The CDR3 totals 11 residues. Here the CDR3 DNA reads TGTGCCAGTAGTATCGGCACTGAAGCTTTCTTT. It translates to CASSIGTEAFF. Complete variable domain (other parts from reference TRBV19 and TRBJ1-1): DGGITQSPKYLFRKEGQNVTLSCEQNLNHDAMYWYRQDPGQGLRLIYYSQIVNDFQKGDIAEGYSVSREKKESFPLTVTSAQKNPTAFYLCASSIGTEAFFGQGTRLTVV.

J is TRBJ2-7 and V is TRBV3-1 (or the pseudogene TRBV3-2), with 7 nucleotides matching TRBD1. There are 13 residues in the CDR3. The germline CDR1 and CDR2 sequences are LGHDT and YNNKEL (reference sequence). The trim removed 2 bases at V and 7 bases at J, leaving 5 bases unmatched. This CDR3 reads CASSQNSGGEQYF. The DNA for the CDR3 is TGTGCCAGCAGCCAAAATTCAGGGGGTGAGCAGTACTTC.

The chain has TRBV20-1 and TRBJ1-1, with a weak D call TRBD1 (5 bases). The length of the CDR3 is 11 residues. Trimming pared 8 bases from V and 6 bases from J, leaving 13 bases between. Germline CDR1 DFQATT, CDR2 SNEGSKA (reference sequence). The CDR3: CSTAWGAEAFF. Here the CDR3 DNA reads TGCAGTACGGCCTGGGGCGCTGAAGCTTTCTTT.

CDR3 loop: CASSQRQGADYGYTF. In nucleotides, the CDR3 is TGTGCCAGCAGTCAAAGACAGGGGGCGGACTATGGCTACACCTTC. This sequence joins TRBV6-6 and TRBJ1-2; 10 nucleotides match TRBD1. CDR3 length equals 15 residues. V was clipped by 5 bases and J by 3 bases; unmatched bases: 6. The germline V gene has CDR1 MNHNY and CDR2 SVGAGI (reference sequence).

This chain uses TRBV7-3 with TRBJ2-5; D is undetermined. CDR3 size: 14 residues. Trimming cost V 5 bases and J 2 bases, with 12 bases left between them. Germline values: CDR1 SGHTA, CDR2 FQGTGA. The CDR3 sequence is CASSPPPTQETQYF. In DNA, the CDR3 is TGTGCCAGCAGCCCACCTCCTACTCAAGAGACCCAGTACTTC.

The DNA of the CDR3 is TGCGCCAGCAGCTTGTGGGGAGCCACTGAAGCTTTCTTT. Translated: CASSLWGATEAFF. The chain combines TRBV5-1 with TRBJ1-1, with D uncertain. V lost 1 base and J lost 4, with 8 bases in between. The CDR3 has 13 residues. CDR1 and CDR2 (germline): SGHRS, YFSETQ.

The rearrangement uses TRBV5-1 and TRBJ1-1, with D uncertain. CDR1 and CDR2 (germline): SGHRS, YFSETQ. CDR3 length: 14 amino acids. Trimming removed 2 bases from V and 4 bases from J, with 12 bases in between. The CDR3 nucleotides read TGCGCCAGCAGCTTCCGTAGGGAGGGCACTGAAGCTTTCTTT. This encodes CASSFRREGTEAFF.

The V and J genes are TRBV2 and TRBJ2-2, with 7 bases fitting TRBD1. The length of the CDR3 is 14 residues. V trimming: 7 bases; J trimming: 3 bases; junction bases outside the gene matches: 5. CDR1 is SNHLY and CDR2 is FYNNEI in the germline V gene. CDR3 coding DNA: TGTGCCAGCAAGGGACAGAGATACACCGGGGAGCTGTTTTTT. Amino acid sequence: CASKGQRYTGELFF.